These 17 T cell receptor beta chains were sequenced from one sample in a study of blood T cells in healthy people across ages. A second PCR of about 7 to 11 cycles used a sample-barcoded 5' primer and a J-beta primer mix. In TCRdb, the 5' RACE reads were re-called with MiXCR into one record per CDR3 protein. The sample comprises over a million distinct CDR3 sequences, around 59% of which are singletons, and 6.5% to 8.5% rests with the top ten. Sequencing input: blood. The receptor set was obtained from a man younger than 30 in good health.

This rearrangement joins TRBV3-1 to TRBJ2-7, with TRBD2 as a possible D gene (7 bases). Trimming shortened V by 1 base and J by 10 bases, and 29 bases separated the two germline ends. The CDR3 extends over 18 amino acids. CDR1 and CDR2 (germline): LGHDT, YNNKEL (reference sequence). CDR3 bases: TGTGCCAGCAGCCAAGCTATAGGGGGGGTAAGGGTTGGAGAGGCCCAGTACTTC. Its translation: CASSQAIGGVRVGEAQYF.

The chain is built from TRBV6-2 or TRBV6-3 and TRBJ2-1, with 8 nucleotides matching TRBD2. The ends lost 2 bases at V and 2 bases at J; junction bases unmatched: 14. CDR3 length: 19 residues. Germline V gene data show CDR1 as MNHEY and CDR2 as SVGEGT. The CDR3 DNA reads TGTGCCAGCAGTTACCCCACCCGGGGTAGCGGGGCCGCCTACAATGAGCAGTTCTTC. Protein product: CASSYPTRGSGAAYNEQFF.

The CDR3 DNA reads TGCGCCAGCAGCCAAGATAGGCAGGGAACTGAGCAGTTCTTC. Protein product: CASSQDRQGTEQFF. The chain carries TRBV4-3 and TRBJ2-1; D perhaps matches TRBD1 (5 bases). Germline V gene sequence: CDR1 LGHNA, CDR2 YSLEER. V lost 0 bases and J 9 bases, leaving 12 bases between the germline ends. The CDR3 is 14 amino acids.

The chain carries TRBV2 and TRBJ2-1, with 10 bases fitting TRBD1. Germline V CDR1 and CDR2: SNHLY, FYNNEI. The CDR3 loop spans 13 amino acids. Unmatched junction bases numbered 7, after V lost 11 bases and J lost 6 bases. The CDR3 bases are TGTGCCTCGCTGGACAGGGGGGGCAATGAGCAGTTCTTC. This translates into CASLDRGGNEQFF.

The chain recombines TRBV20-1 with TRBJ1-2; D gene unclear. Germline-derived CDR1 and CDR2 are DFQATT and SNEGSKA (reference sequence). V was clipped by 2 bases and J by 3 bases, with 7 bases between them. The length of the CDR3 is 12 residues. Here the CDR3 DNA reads TGCAGTGCTAGAACTCCAGACTATGGCTACACCTTC. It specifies CSARTPDYGYTF.

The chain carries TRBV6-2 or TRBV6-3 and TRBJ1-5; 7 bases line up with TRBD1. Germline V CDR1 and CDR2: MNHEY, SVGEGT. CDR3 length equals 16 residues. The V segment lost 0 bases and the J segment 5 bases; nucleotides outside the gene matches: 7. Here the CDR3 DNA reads TGTGCCAGCAGTTACTCCGCTGGGACAGTCGATCAGCCCCAGCATTTT. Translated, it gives CASSYSAGTVDQPQHF.

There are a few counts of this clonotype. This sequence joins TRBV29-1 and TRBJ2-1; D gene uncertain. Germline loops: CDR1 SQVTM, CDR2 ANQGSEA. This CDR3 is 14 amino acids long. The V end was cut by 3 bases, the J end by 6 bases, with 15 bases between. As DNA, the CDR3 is TGCAGCGTTGATGTCCAGGCTTTAGGCAATGAGCAGTTCTTC. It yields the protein CSVDVQALGNEQFF.

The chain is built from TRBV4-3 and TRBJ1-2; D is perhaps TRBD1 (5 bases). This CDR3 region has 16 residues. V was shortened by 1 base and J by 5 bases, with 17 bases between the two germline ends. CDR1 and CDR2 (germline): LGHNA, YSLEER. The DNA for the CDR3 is TGCGCCAGCAGCCAAGCGCGGGAATTTGGGGGGTATGGCTACACCTTC. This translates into CASSQAREFGGYGYTF.

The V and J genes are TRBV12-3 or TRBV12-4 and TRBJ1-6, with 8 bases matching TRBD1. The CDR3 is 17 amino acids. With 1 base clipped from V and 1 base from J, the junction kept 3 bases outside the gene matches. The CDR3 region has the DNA TGTGCCAGCAGTTTAGGCCAGGGGGCATCCTATAATTCACCCCTCCACTTT. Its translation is CASSLGQGASYNSPLHF.

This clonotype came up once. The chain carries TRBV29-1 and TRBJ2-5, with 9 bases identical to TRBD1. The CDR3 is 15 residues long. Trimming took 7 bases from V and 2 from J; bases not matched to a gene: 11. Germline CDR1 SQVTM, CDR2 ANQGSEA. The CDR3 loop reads CSEKNGQGNQETQYF. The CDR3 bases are TGCAGCGAGAAGAACGGACAGGGGAATCAAGAGACCCAGTACTTC.

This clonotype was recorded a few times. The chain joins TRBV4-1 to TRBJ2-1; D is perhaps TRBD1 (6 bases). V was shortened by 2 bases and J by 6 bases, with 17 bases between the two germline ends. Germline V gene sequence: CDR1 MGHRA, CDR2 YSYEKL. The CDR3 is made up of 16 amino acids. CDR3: CASSQQGTLTGNEQFF. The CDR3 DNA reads TGCGCCAGCAGCCAACAAGGGACATTAACGGGCAATGAGCAGTTCTTC.

The DNA of the CDR3 is TGTGCCAGCAGTCCGCTCGACAGCGGGATCTACGAGCAGTACTTC. This codes for CASSPLDSGIYEQYF. V usage is TRBV6-6 and J usage is TRBJ2-7, with TRBD2 matching 7 bases. This CDR3 spans 15 amino acids. Looked up from germline, CDR1 is MNHNY and CDR2 is SVGAGI (reference sequence). V lost 5 bases to trimming and J lost 3 bases; unmatched junction nucleotides: 10.

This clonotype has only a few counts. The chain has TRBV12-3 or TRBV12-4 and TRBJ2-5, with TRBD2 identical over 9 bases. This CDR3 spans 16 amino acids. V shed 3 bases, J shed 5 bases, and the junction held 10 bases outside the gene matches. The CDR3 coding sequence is TGTGCCAGCAGTTTCCGGGCTAGCGGGGCCAGGGAGACCCAGTACTTC. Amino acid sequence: CASSFRASGARETQYF.

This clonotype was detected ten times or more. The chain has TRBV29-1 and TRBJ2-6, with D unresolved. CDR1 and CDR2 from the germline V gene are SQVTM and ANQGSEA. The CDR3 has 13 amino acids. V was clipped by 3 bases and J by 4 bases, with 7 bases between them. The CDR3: CSVEGSGANVLTF. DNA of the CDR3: TGCAGCGTTGAGGGGTCAGGGGCCAACGTCCTGACTTTC.

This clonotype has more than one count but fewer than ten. CDR3 sequence (DNA): TGTGCCAGCAGCGTAGCGGTGGACGATGAGCAGTTCTTC. Translation: CASSVAVDDEQFF. The rearrangement joins TRBV9 to TRBJ2-1; D remains ambiguous. Germline loops: CDR1 SGDLS, CDR2 YYNGEE. This CDR3 region has 13 residues. Deletions cut 0 bases from V and 8 bases from J, with 9 bases between.

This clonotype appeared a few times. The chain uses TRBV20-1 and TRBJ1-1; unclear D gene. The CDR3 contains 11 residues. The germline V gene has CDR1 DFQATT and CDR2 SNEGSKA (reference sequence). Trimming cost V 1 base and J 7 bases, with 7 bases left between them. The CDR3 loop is CSARVDGEAFF. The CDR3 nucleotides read TGCAGTGCTAGAGTGGACGGTGAAGCTTTCTTT.

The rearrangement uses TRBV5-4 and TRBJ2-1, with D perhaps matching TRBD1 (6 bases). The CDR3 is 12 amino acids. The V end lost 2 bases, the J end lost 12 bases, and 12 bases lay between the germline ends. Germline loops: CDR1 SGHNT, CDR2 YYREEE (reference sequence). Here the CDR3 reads CASSFTGTLQFF. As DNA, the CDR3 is TGTGCCAGCAGCTTTACAGGGACGCTGCAGTTCTTC.